These 32 T cell receptor beta chains share one sample of origin, sequenced in a study of PD-L1 blockade in urothelial cancer. The data were produced by immunoSEQ multiplex PCR, yet TCRdb's version contains in-frame clones alone and is incomplete. This sample has more than 50,000 clones; approximately 80% occur once, and the top ten carry approximately 4%. Sequencing used PBMCs, obtained around atezolizumab (anti-PD-L1) treatment. These receptors were obtained from a man aged 65 to 85 with urothelial cancer.

This chain uses TRBV6-1 with TRBJ2-7, with 10 bases aligning to TRBD2. The CDR3 loop spans 14 amino acids. CDR1 is MNHNS, CDR2 SASEGT, per germline. The trim removed 6 bases at V and 5 bases at J, leaving 7 bases unmatched. The CDR3 DNA reads TGTGCCAGCAGGAGGACTAGCGGCGTGGACGAGCAGTACTTC. Its protein is CASRRTSGVDEQYF.

This clone was seen more than once but under ten times. This chain joins TRBV6-1 and TRBJ2-1, with D possibly TRBD2 on 6 matching bases. The V end lost 8 bases, the J end lost 3 bases, and 14 bases lay between the germline ends. From germline, CDR1 is MNHNS and CDR2 SASEGT. This CDR3 is built from 14 residues. CDR3 residues: CASDGIGGYNEQFF. The CDR3, as DNA: TGTGCCAGCGACGGGATCGGGGGCTACAATGAGCAGTTCTTC.

The chain joins TRBV11-2 to TRBJ2-7; unclear D gene. Trimming took off 1 base at V and 7 bases at J, with 11 bases between the two ends. This CDR3 region has 13 residues. CDR1 is SGHAT, CDR2 FQNNGV, per germline. This CDR3 is CASSLGAEGEQYF. CDR3 in DNA: TGTGCCAGCAGCTTAGGGGCCGAAGGAGAGCAGTACTTC.

This clone appeared once. This sequence joins TRBV28 and TRBJ2-2, with TRBD1 identical over 11 bases. The ends lost 5 bases at V and 6 bases at J; junction bases unmatched: 5. This CDR3 is built from 15 residues. Germline V gene lookup returns CDR1 MDHEN and CDR2 SYDVKM. The CDR3: CASSTPGQGAGELFF. The CDR3 nucleotides are TGTGCCAGCAGTACACCGGGACAGGGGGCCGGGGAGCTGTTTTTT. The full variable domain, with the rest looked up from reference TRBV28 and TRBJ2-2, is DVKVTQSSRYLVKRTGEKVFLECVQDMDHENMFWYRQDPGLGLRLIYFSYDVKMKEKGDIPEGYSVSREKKERFSLILESASTNQTSMYLCASSTPGQGAGELFFGEGSRLTVL.

This chain links TRBV5-1 with TRBJ2-5, with D perhaps matching TRBD2 (7 bases). CDR1 SGHRS and CDR2 YFSETQ come from the germline V gene. CDR3 size: 14 residues. V was clipped by 0 bases and J by 5 bases, with 11 bases between them. The CDR3 sequence is CASSLDREGETQYF. CDR3 sequence (DNA): TGCGCCAGCAGCTTGGACAGGGAGGGGGAGACCCAGTACTTC.

The rearrangement uses TRBV11-3 and TRBJ2-1, with 7 nucleotides matching TRBD2. Trimming cost V 5 bases and J 8 bases; bases outside gene matches: 12. The CDR3 loop spans 15 amino acids. Germline V gene lookup returns CDR1 SGHNT and CDR2 YENEEA. CDR3 coding DNA: TGTGCCAGCAGCGCAGGACTAGTGGGGTCCGATGAGCAGTTCTTC. Residues: CASSAGLVGSDEQFF.

CDR3 nucleotide sequence: TGTGCCAGCTCACCGGACAGCTACGAGCAGTACTTC. Protein sequence: CASSPDSYEQYF. The V and J genes are TRBV18 and TRBJ2-7; possibly TRBD1 for D (6 bases). There are 12 residues in the CDR3. The germline V gene encodes CDR1 KGHSH and CDR2 LQKENI. V lost 3 bases to trimming and J lost 3 bases, with 6 bases between them.

The rearrangement links TRBV7-2 to TRBJ2-3, with 11 bases identical to TRBD2. V dropped 5 bases and J dropped 0; count of bases not matched to a gene: 4. The CDR3 covers 16 residues. Germline CDR1 SGHTA, CDR2 FQGNSA. CDR3 protein: CASSMTSGTSTDTQYF. CDR3 bases: TGTGCCAGCAGCATGACTAGCGGGACTAGCACAGATACGCAGTATTTT.

V and J are TRBV6-9 and TRBJ2-1; D may be TRBD1 (5 bases). This CDR3 has 18 residues. Trimming took off 4 bases at V and 5 bases at J, with 24 bases between the two ends. Per germline, CDR1 MNHGY and CDR2 SVAAGI. CDR3 DNA: TGTGCCAGCAGTTCCCATTTGCCCCACAGGAAGGGGCACAATGAGCAGTTCTTC. Its protein is CASSSHLPHRKGHNEQFF.

The chain recombines TRBV25-1 with TRBJ2-3, with 13 bases lining up with TRBD2. The ends lost 0 bases at V and 9 bases at J; junction bases unmatched: 3. The CDR3 has 15 amino acids. CDR1 MGHDK and CDR2 SYGVNS come from the germline V gene. CDR3 sequence reads: CASSEYTSGRATQYF. The CDR3 nucleotides read TGTGCCAGCAGTGAATACACTAGCGGGAGGGCCACGCAGTATTTT.

V and J are TRBV4-2 and TRBJ2-1; 10 bases line up with TRBD2. The V gene's germline CDR1 is LGHNA and CDR2 YNFKEQ. The junction had 8 bases not matched to a gene; V was cut back by 0 bases and J by 0 bases. The CDR3 is 19 amino acids. The CDR3 is CASSQDLLAGANSYNEQFF. The CDR3 DNA reads as TGTGCCAGCAGCCAAGATTTGCTAGCGGGAGCCAACTCCTACAATGAGCAGTTCTTC.

The V gene is TRBV7-2, the J gene TRBJ2-7; 7 bases agree with TRBD1. The J segment lost 3 bases and the V segment lost 5 bases, leaving 7 bases of the junction unmatched. Germline V CDR1 and CDR2: SGHTA, FQGNSA. This CDR3 has 14 amino acids. CDR3 bases: TGTGCCAGCAGCGGCGCCCGGGACAGCTACGAGCAGTACTTC. Translated, it gives CASSGARDSYEQYF.

The rearrangement uses TRBV5-1 and TRBJ2-7; D possibly corresponds to TRBD1 (6 bases). V lost 0 bases, J lost 7 bases, and 20 bases lay in between. Germline values: CDR1 SGHRS, CDR2 YFSETQ. This CDR3 is 16 amino acids long. The CDR3, as DNA: TGCGCCAGCAGCTTGGCCGAAGAGGGGGAATCGGGAGAGCAGTACTTC. Protein sequence: CASSLAEEGESGEQYF.

The chain links TRBV12-5 to TRBJ2-7; no reliable D call. The length of the CDR3 is 13 residues. V was shortened by 0 bases and J by 12 bases, with 15 bases between the two germline ends. Germline V gene lookup returns CDR1 LGHNT and CDR2 FRNRAP. The CDR3 DNA follows: TGTGCTAGTGGTTTGGTAACTCGCCAGCGCTTGTACTTC. Its translation: CASGLVTRQRLYF.

This chain joins TRBV5-4 and TRBJ2-1, with 11 nucleotides matching TRBD2. J gave up 6 bases and V 3 bases, and 2 bases lay outside the gene matches. In germline, CDR1 is SGHNT, CDR2 YYREEE (reference sequence). This CDR3 comprises 14 residues. The CDR3 here is CASSSLAGGNEQFF. CDR3 in DNA: TGTGCCAGCAGCTCCCTAGCGGGAGGCAATGAGCAGTTCTTC.

The V call is TRBV5-8, the J call TRBJ1-5; a possible D gene is TRBD1 (6 bases). The CDR3 runs 13 residues. The germline V gene has CDR1 SGHTS and CDR2 YDEGEE. Trimming cost V 4 bases and J 9 bases, with 14 bases left between them. CDR3 sequence: CASSVTQGRPQHF. The CDR3 bases are TGTGCCAGCAGCGTAACACAGGGACGGCCCCAGCATTTT.

The J gene is TRBJ2-2, the V gene TRBV19, with D unclear. The germline V gene has CDR1 LNHDA and CDR2 SQIVND (reference sequence). The CDR3 consists of 14 residues. Trimming shortened V by 7 bases and J by 4 bases, and 13 bases separated the two germline ends. CDR3 loop: CASTRQPTTGELFF. The CDR3 bases are TGTGCCAGTACGCGGCAACCCACCACCGGGGAGCTGTTTTTT.

This clone was picked up one time. V usage is TRBV2 and J usage is TRBJ1-3; possible D gene TRBD1, 5 bases. The CDR3 has 12 amino acids. The V end was cut by 6 bases, the J end by 8 bases, with 11 bases between. Germline lookup yields CDR1 SNHLY and CDR2 FYNNEI. The DNA for the CDR3 is TGTGCCAGCAGGCAGGGTTTGGACACCATATATTTT. It specifies CASRQGLDTIYF.

The V call is TRBV5-5, the J call TRBJ2-1; 7 nucleotides align to TRBD2. J was trimmed by 4 bases and V by 0 bases; bases with no gene match: 4. Germline V gives CDR1 SGHKS, CDR2 YYEKEE (reference sequence). The length of the CDR3 is 15 residues. CDR3 amino acids: CASSLDRGGYNEQFF. In nucleotides, the CDR3 is TGTGCCAGCAGCTTGGATAGGGGAGGGTACAATGAGCAGTTCTTC.

The V gene is TRBV5-1, the J gene TRBJ2-1; 7 positions match TRBD2. Unmatched junction bases numbered 9, after V lost 4 bases and J lost 2 bases. The germline V gene encodes CDR1 SGHRS and CDR2 YFSETQ. This CDR3 spans 16 amino acids. CDR3 in amino acids: CASSMRAGRTYNEQFF. The CDR3 nucleotides read TGCGCCAGCAGCATGCGGGCCGGGAGGACCTACAATGAGCAGTTCTTC.

V usage is TRBV12-5 and J usage is TRBJ2-1; a weak D match, TRBD2 (6 bases). Germline V gene lookup returns CDR1 LGHNT and CDR2 FRNRAP. V was shortened by 1 base and J by 8 bases, with 21 bases between the two germline ends. The CDR3 has 17 amino acids. For the CDR3, the DNA is TGTGCTAGTGGTTTGGACCCGGACTACCCCGCATTTTATGAGCAGTTCTTC. This codes for CASGLDPDYPAFYEQFF. Full variable domain (missing parts from reference TRBV12-5 and TRBJ2-1): DARVTQTPRHKVTEMGQEVTMRCQPILGHNTVFWYRQTMMQGLELLAYFRNRAPLDDSGMPKDRFSAEMPDATLATLKIQPSEPRDSAVYFCASGLDPDYPAFYEQFFGPGTRLTVL.

Only a few counts were recorded for this clone. This chain joins TRBV29-1 and TRBJ2-1; 14 bases map to TRBD2. The CDR3 has 17 amino acids. V was pared by 6 bases and J by 4 bases, with 11 bases of the junction left unmatched. Germline CDR1 reads SQVTM; CDR2 reads ANQGSEA. CDR3 coding DNA: TGCAGCGTCGCCGGGACTAGCGGGAGAGAACGATACAATGAGCAGTTCTTC. As protein: CSVAGTSGRERYNEQFF.

The CDR3 loop reads CASRAGQVDEKLFF. In DNA form, the CDR3 reads TGTGCCAGCAGGGCAGGACAGGTTGACGAAAAACTGTTTTTT. The chain is built from TRBV6-5 and TRBJ1-4; 7 positions match TRBD1. The CDR3 runs to 14 residues. The germline V gene has CDR1 MNHEY and CDR2 SVGAGI. The J segment lost 8 bases and the V segment lost 6 bases, leaving 9 bases of the junction unmatched.

The chain is built from TRBV30 and TRBJ2-1, with D unresolved. This CDR3 region has 14 residues. Trimming took off 0 bases at V and 0 bases at J, with 6 bases between the two ends. Germline CDR1 is GTSNPN and CDR2 is SVGIG (reference sequence). The DNA for the CDR3 is TGTGCCTGGAGTGTCCGGAGCTCCTACAATGAGCAGTTCTTC. Protein sequence: CAWSVRSSYNEQFF.

The chain joins TRBV5-1 to TRBJ2-3; 11 bases line up with TRBD2. Germline V gives CDR1 SGHRS, CDR2 YFSETQ. The junction had 10 bases not matched to a gene; V was cut back by 4 bases and J by 0 bases. The CDR3 extends over 18 amino acids. CDR3 in amino acids: CASSPGASGRSSTDTQYF. DNA for the CDR3: TGCGCCAGCAGCCCGGGCGCTAGCGGGAGGTCTAGCACAGATACGCAGTATTTT.

This rearrangement joins TRBV30 to TRBJ1-3, with a possible D match to TRBD1 (6 bases). Deletions cut 0 bases from V and 1 base from J, with 7 bases between. The CDR3 has 14 residues. Germline CDR1 and CDR2: GTSNPN and SVGIG (reference sequence). This CDR3 is CAWSVGGSGNTIYF. For the CDR3, the DNA is TGTGCCTGGAGTGTAGGGGGATCTGGAAACACCATATATTTT.

J is TRBJ2-2 and V is TRBV5-1; D call uncertain. CDR1 is SGHRS, CDR2 YFSETQ, per germline. V lost 1 base and J 5 bases, leaving 6 bases between the germline ends. The CDR3 runs 13 residues. The chain's CDR3 is CASSLSYTGELFF. DNA of the CDR3: TGCGCCAGCAGCTTGTCCTATACCGGGGAGCTGTTTTTT.

This clone was picked up one time. The rearrangement uses TRBV19 and TRBJ1-2; D is unresolved. CDR3 length: 17 residues. Between the trimmed V and J ends, which lost 3 bases and 7 bases, there was a span of 24 bases. The V gene's germline CDR1 is LNHDA and CDR2 SQIVND (reference sequence). CDR3 nucleotides: TGTGCCAGTAGTATCACCCACCCCGGGGTCTACCTCACTGGCTACACCTTC. It specifies CASSITHPGVYLTGYTF.

The chain has TRBV28 and TRBJ2-7; the match to TRBD1 covers 9 bases. The V gene's germline CDR1 is MDHEN and CDR2 SYDVKM. The CDR3 extends over 16 amino acids. J lost 1 base, V lost 1 base, and 5 bases had no gene match. The CDR3 reads CASSLLGQGESYEQYF. CDR3 nucleotides: TGTGCCAGCAGTTTATTGGGACAGGGAGAGTCCTACGAGCAGTACTTC.

This chain uses TRBV23-1 with TRBJ2-3, with D tentatively TRBD1 (6 bases). TRBV23-1 is sorted into the ORF group, with uncertain function. The CDR3 sequence is 15 residues long. The V and J ends lost 2 bases and 0 bases respectively, with 9 bases between them. This chain's CDR3 is CASSQQGFSTDTQYF. The CDR3 region has the DNA TGCGCCAGCAGTCAACAGGGGTTTAGCACAGATACGCAGTATTTT.

V is TRBV5-1 and J is TRBJ1-4; D may be TRBD1 (5 bases). V was trimmed by 0 bases and J by 6 bases, leaving 12 bases between them. Germline CDR1 is SGHRS and CDR2 is YFSETQ. CDR3 size: 15 residues. CDR3 in amino acids: CASSLDGGGDEKLFF. The CDR3 region has the DNA TGCGCCAGCAGCTTGGACGGGGGAGGCGATGAAAAACTGTTTTTT.

The J gene is TRBJ2-2, the V gene TRBV10-3; TRBD1 matches 7 bases. Germline V gene lookup returns CDR1 ENHRY and CDR2 SYGVKD. With V trimmed by 9 bases and J by 4 bases, 26 bases remained unmatched. The length of the CDR3 is 20 residues. The CDR3: CAIRDSYYPGVSRGTGELFF. The CDR3 bases are TGTGCCATACGGGACAGTTACTATCCTGGGGTGTCCCGAGGCACCGGGGAGCTGTTTTTT.